The entry below describes one T cell receptor (beta chain). The conserved phenylalanine or tryptophan is not found at the CDR3 terminus, so this likely reflects a read error. This sample was taken from a study of CD8+CD57+ T cells in acquired aplastic anemia. Genomic DNA, the template, was used for profiling of the TCR beta VDJ and CDR3. TCRdb re-called the reads through MiXCR, storing one row per CDR3 protein. Of more than 150,000 distinct CDR3 sequences in the sample, around 50% were seen once. Patients chosen for sequencing had CD8+CD57+ cells that had expanded, as shown by flow cytometry. The length of the CDR3 is 16 residues. Trimming removed 5 bases at V and 3 bases at J, with 20 bases between. Germline-derived CDR1 and CDR2 are MDHEN and SYDVKM.

Sequenced material: sorted CD4+, CD8+, or CD8+CD57+ T cells (not recorded which) from PBMCs. This receptor was identified in a human donor with aplastic anemia. The chain uses TRBV28 and TRBJ2-7; maybe TRBD1 (5 bases). As DNA, the CDR3 is TGTGCCAGCAGTCCCAACTCCAGGGTAGTAGGCTACGAGCAGTACTCC. It translates to CASSPNSRVVGYEQYS.